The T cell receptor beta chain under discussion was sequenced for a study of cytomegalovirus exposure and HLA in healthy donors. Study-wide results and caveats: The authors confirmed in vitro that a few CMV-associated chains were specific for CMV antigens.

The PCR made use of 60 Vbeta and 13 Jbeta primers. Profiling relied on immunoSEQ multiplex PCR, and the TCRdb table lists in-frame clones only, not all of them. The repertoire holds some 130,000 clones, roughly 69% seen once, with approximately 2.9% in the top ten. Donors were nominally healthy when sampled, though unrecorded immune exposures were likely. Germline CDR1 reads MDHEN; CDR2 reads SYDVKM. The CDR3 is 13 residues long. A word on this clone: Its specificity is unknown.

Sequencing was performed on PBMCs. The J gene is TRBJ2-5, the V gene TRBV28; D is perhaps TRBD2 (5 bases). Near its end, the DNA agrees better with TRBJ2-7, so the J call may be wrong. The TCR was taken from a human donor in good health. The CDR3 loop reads CASTERTGYEQYF. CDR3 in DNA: TGTGCCAGCACTGAGCGGACGGGCTACGAGCAGTACTTC.